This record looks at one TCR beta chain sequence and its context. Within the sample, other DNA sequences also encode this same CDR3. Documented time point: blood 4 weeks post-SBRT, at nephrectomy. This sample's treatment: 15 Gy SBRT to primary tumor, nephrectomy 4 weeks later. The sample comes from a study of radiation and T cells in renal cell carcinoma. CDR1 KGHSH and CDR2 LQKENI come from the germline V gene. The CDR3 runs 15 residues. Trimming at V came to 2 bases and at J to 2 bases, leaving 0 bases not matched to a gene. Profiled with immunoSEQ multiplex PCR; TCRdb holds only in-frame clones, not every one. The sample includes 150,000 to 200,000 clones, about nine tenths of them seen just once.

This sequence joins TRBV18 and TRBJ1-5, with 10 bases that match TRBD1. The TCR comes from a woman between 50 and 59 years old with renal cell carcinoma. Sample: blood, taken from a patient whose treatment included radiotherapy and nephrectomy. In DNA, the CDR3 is TGTGCCAGCTCACCAGGGACAGGGGGCAATCAGCCCCAGCATTTT. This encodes CASSPGTGGNQPQHF. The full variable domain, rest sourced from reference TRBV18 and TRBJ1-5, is NAGVMQNPRHLVRRRGQEARLRCSPMKGHSHVYWYRQLPEEGLKFMVYLQKENIIDESGMPKERFSAEFPKEGPSILRIQQVVRGDSAAYFCASSPGTGGNQPQHFGDGTRLSIL.